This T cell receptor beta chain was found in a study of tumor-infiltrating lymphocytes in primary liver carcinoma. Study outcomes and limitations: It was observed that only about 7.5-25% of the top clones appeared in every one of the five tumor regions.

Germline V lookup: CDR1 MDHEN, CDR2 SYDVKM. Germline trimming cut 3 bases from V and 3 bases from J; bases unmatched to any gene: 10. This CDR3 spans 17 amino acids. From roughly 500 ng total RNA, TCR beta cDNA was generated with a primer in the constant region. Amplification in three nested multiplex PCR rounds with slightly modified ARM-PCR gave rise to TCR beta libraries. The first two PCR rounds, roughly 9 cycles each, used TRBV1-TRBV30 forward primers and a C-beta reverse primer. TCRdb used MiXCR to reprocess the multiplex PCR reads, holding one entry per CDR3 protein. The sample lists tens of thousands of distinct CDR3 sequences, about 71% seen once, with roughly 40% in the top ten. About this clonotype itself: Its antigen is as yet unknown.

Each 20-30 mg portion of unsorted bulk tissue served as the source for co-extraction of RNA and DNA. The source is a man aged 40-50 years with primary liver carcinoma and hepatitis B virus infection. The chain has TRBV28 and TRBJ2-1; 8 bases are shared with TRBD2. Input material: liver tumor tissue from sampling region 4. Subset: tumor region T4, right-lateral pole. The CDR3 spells CASSFGTSGRVYNEQFF. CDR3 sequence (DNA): TGTGCCAGCAGTTTCGGGACTAGTGGGAGGGTCTACAATGAGCAGTTCTTC.